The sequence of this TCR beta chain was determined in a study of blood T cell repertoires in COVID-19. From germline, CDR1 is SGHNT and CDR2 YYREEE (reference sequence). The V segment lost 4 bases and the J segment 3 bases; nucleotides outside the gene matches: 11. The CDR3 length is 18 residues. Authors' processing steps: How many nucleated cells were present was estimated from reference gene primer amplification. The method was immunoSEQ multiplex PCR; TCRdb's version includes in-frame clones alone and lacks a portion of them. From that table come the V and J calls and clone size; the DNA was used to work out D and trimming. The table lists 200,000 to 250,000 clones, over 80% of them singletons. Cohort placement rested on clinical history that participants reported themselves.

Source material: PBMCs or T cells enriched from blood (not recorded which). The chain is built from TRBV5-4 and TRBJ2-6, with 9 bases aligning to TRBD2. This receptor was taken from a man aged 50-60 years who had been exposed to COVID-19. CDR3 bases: TGTGCCAGCAGCGCGGGAGGCGGGGGGGTTTTTGGGGCCAACGTCCTGACTTTC. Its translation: CASSAGGGGVFGANVLTF.